A single sample is the source of the 15 T cell receptor beta chains below, sequenced in a study of T cells in localized non-small cell lung cancer. Assay used: immunoSEQ multiplex PCR; TCRdb lists only in-frame clones, some missing. The sample gives tens of thousands of clones, approximately 86% of which show up once; more than 25% is in the top ten. The input for sequencing was peripheral blood mononuclear cells, taken before any cancer treatment. These receptors were collected from a male donor aged 60 or over with stage II lung adenocarcinoma.

The chain uses TRBV11-2 and TRBJ2-7; D unclear. V dropped 3 bases and J dropped 2 bases, with 11 bases sitting between them. The length of the CDR3 is 14 residues. From germline, CDR1 is SGHAT and CDR2 FQNNGV. The CDR3 DNA reads as TGTGCCAGCAGCTTTTGGGGTGCTACCTACGAGCAGTACTTC. Encoded protein: CASSFWGATYEQYF.

This sequence joins TRBV15 and TRBJ2-5; no firm D call. This CDR3 is built from 15 residues. V shed 0 bases and J shed 2 bases, with 10 bases lying between them. Germline V gives CDR1 LNHNV, CDR2 YYDKDF (reference sequence). In DNA form, the CDR3 reads TGTGCCACCAGCAGAGAACGACTGCTACAAGAGACCCAGTACTTC. Its protein is CATSRERLLQETQYF.

This clone was recorded a few times. This chain uses TRBV6-1 with TRBJ2-7, with D perhaps given as TRBD1 or TRBD2 (6 bases each). The germline CDR1 and CDR2 sequences are MNHNS and SASEGT. V was trimmed by 2 bases and J by 6 bases, leaving 14 bases between them. The CDR3 consists of 14 residues. CDR3: CASSERRGRIEQYF. The CDR3 region has the DNA TGTGCCAGCAGTGAAAGGAGGGGGAGGATCGAGCAGTACTTC.

The gene calls are TRBV28 and TRBJ2-5; no clear D gene. V was shortened by 4 bases and J by 5 bases, with 8 bases between the two germline ends. The CDR3 spans 12 residues. Germline CDR1 and CDR2: MDHEN and SYDVKM. CDR3 protein: CASSSGGETQYF. The CDR3 bases are TGTGCCAGCAGTTCAGGTGGGGAGACCCAGTACTTC.

The gene calls are TRBV9 and TRBJ1-3; D is uncertain. Germline CDR1 reads SGDLS; CDR2 reads YYNGEE. V was shortened by 4 bases and J by 0 bases, with 8 bases between the two germline ends. The CDR3 is 14 residues long. The CDR3, as DNA: TGTGCCAGCAGCCCCGGGCACTCTGGAAACACCATATATTTT. The encoded protein is CASSPGHSGNTIYF.

V gene TRBV4-1 combines with J gene TRBJ2-1; 12 nucleotides match TRBD2. J gave up 10 bases and V 3 bases, and 4 bases lay outside the gene matches. The germline CDR1 and CDR2 sequences are MGHRA and YSYEKL. CDR3 length equals 14 residues. The CDR3 sequence is CASSQNGLAGEQFF. The CDR3, as DNA: TGCGCCAGCAGCCAGAACGGACTAGCGGGGGAGCAGTTCTTC.

The chain carries TRBV5-6 and TRBJ2-5; no clear D gene. Germline CDR1 reads SGHDT; CDR2 reads YYEEEE. The V end was cut by 1 base, the J end by 5 bases, with 9 bases between. This CDR3 region has 13 residues. The CDR3 DNA is TGTGCCAGCAGCTTGAGGTTGGGGGAGACCCAGTACTTC. Amino acids: CASSLRLGETQYF.

V is TRBV12-2 and J is TRBJ2-7; TRBD1 is taken as the D call from the table, unchecked against the DNA. TRBV12-2 counts as a pseudogene. The CDR3 contains 19 residues. The CDR3 DNA reads as TGTGCAAGTCGCTTAGGGCAAATCGACACAGGGGATACCACCTACGAGCAGTACTTC. Protein sequence: CASRLGQIDTGDTTYEQYF.

DNA of the CDR3: TGCGCCAGCAGCCGCGGGAGTTACAATGAGCAGTTCTTC. It specifies CASSRGSYNEQFF. The chain links TRBV5-1 to TRBJ2-1; 7 positions match TRBD2. This CDR3 is built from 13 residues. The V segment lost 4 bases and the J segment 4 bases; nucleotides outside the gene matches: 2. Germline V gene lookup returns CDR1 SGHRS and CDR2 YFSETQ.

The chain uses TRBV9 and TRBJ2-3; D gene unclear. The CDR3 runs to 12 residues. V was pared by 6 bases and J by 0 bases, with 5 bases between. Looked up from germline, CDR1 is SGDLS and CDR2 is YYNGEE. CDR3 in amino acids: CASTFSTDTQYF. The CDR3 DNA sequence: TGTGCCAGCACTTTTAGCACAGATACGCAGTATTTT. Full variable domain (outside the CDR3, taken from reference TRBV9 and TRBJ2-3): DSGVTQTPKHLITATGQRVTLRCSPRSGDLSVYWYQQSLDQGLQFLIQYYNGEERAKGNILERFSAQQFPDLHSELNLSSLELGDSALYFCASTFSTDTQYFGPGTRLTVL.

The chain recombines TRBV5-1 with TRBJ2-1; perhaps TRBD2 as D (6 bases). Trimming removed 1 base at V and 9 bases at J, with 17 bases between. The germline V gene encodes CDR1 SGHRS and CDR2 YFSETQ. The CDR3 runs to 15 residues. In nucleotides, the CDR3 is TGCGCCAGCAGCTTGAACCTCCGGGGGTTGGGTGAGCAGTTCTTC. It yields the protein CASSLNLRGLGEQFF.

DNA of the CDR3: TGCGCCAGCAGCTCGGGACAGACATTTGGCGAGCAGTACTTC. Its translation is CASSSGQTFGEQYF. This sequence joins TRBV5-1 and TRBJ2-7, with TRBD1 matching 7 bases. Trimming removed 3 bases from V and 6 bases from J; junction bases left unmatched: 9. This CDR3 region has 14 residues. Germline-derived CDR1 and CDR2 are SGHRS and YFSETQ.

The sample holds a few counts of this clone. The chain employs TRBV27 and TRBJ2-7, with TRBD2 matching over 13 bases. This CDR3 has 18 residues. The junction had 18 bases not matched to a gene; V was cut back by 7 bases and J by 6 bases. From germline, CDR1 is MNHEY and CDR2 SMNVEV (reference sequence). The CDR3 loop reads CASTFRTSGSPLPVEQYF. As DNA, the CDR3 is TGTGCCAGCACTTTCCGGACTAGCGGGAGTCCCCTTCCGGTCGAGCAGTACTTC.

J is TRBJ2-3 and V is TRBV4-2; 7 nucleotides align to TRBD1. V gave up 1 base and J gave up 0 bases; unmatched junction bases: 4. The CDR3 has 16 residues. Per the germline V gene, CDR1 is LGHNA and CDR2 is YNFKEQ. The CDR3 reads CASSQGGQQSTDTQYF. DNA of the CDR3: TGTGCCAGCAGCCAAGGGGGACAGCAAAGCACAGATACGCAGTATTTT.

The rearrangement uses TRBV10-1 and TRBJ2-1; D call uncertain. V was cut by 7 bases and J by 5 bases, with 15 bases left in between. Looked up from germline, CDR1 is WNHNN and CDR2 is SYGVQD (reference sequence). The CDR3 consists of 14 residues. CDR3 coding DNA: TGCGCCAGCAACGCCAGGCGTCTGGACAATGAGCAGTTCTTC. Its translation is CASNARRLDNEQFF.